This T cell receptor (beta chain) was captured in a study of T cell responses to AZD1222 COVID-19 vaccine. The protocol was immunoSEQ multiplex PCR, while the TCRdb copy is restricted to in-frame clones and leaves out a portion. The profile shows 65,000 to 75,000 clones, around 89% of them singletons. Germline values: CDR1 MNHEY, CDR2 SVGAGI. This CDR3 has 13 amino acids. The ends were cut back, 5 bases at V and 5 bases at J, with 11 bases in the middle. General study results and limits: Compared with day 0, the breadth and depth of the Spike-specific TCR repertoire rose significantly after two doses of AZD1222. Among those given AZD1222, only 6 or 7 were seropositive at baseline. It was only after the peak T cell response that any repertoires were sampled. Spike was spanned by vaccine-associated CD4 TCRs, which were dominant at 160-218 and 743-854.

This clone was detected a few times. The antigen remains unidentified. The source is an adult who received the MenACWY meningococcal vaccine as a control. The gene calls are TRBV6-5 and TRBJ2-3; D remains ambiguous. Sequenced here: peripheral blood, sampled 28 days after the second dose of the MenACWY control vaccine. The CDR3 loop reads CASSNTREDTQYF. The CDR3 nucleotides read TGTGCCAGCAGTAATACTCGTGAAGATACGCAGTATTTT.